The rows below give T cell receptor beta chains drawn from one sample of a study of control samples from healthy donors and cancer patients. Method: immunoSEQ multiplex PCR; TCRdb's copy keeps in-frame clones and lacks some. The table records around 100,000 clones, more than 85% of them present only once. The sample consisted of blood. Source of these receptors: a woman in her forties or fifties in good health. CDR3s include the opening cysteine and the closing phenylalanine or tryptophan. A D gene is named only where the DNA matches it firmly. Clone size is stated in some rows and not others, as once, few, many or a class when expanded.

size	V	D	J	DNA	CDR3
.	TRBV5-4	.	TRBJ2-1	TGTGCCAGCAGCTTCGGTGGGGGCAGGGATGAGCAGTTCTTC	CASSFGGGRDEQFF
.	TRBV5-1	TRBD2	TRBJ2-2	TGCGCCAGCATGCGTCTAGCGGCAACCGGGGAGCTGTTTTTT	CASMRLAATGELFF
.	TRBV3-1/TRBV3-2	.	TRBJ2-2	TGTGCCAGCAGCCACTTCGGCGGACACACCGGGGAGCTGTTTTTT	CASSHFGGHTGELFF
.	TRBV4-1	TRBD1	TRBJ2-3	TGCGCCAGCAGCCAAGCGGGACAGGGTGGAGATACGCAGTATTTT	CASSQAGQGGDTQYF
.	TRBV27	TRBD1	TRBJ1-5	TGTGCCAGCAGTTTGGGGACAGGCATAGGTCAGCCCCAGCATTTT	CASSLGTGIGQPQHF
.	TRBV7-2	.	TRBJ2-5	TGTGCCAGCAGCTTACTATTGTACCAAGAGACCCAGTACTTC	CASSLLLYQETQYF
once	TRBV2	.	TRBJ2-2	TGTGCCAGCGGCCCAGGTGGCGGCGCCGGGGAGCTGTTTTTT	CASGPGGGAGELFF
.	TRBV2	TRBD2	TRBJ2-7	TGTGCCAGCACTCCCGTGGCTAGCGGGGGCTACGAGCAGTACTTC	CASTPVASGGYEQYF
few	TRBV5-1	.	TRBJ2-6	TGCGCCAGCAGCTTGACATCCCAGGGTGGCTCTGGGGCCAACGTCCTGACTTTC	CASSLTSQGGSGANVLTF
.	TRBV2	.	TRBJ1-5	TGTGCCAGCAGTGATTTGGGGTTAAGCAATCAGCCCCAGCATTTT	CASSDLGLSNQPQHF
.	TRBV5-6	.	TRBJ1-5	TGTGCCAGCAGCTCCGGGGTTAAGCTTGAGGTAATAAATCAGCCCCAGCATTTT	CASSSGVKLEVINQPQHF
.	TRBV19	TRBD2	TRBJ2-1	TGTGCCAGTAGTATGGGGGGACTAGCGGGAAGGGTCAGGGATGAGCAGTTCTTC	CASSMGGLAGRVRDEQFF
.	TRBV13	.	TRBJ2-5	TGTGCCAGCAGCCCTATGGCCGCGAGGGAGACCCAGTACTTC	CASSPMAARETQYF
.	TRBV5-1	TRBD1	TRBJ1-2	TGCGCCAGCAGCTTCACAGTGGGACAGGGTGTTGGCTACACCTTC	CASSFTVGQGVGYTF
once	TRBV7-3	.	TRBJ2-5	TGTGCCAGCAGCTTAACGGGGGCAGGGATCCAAGAGACCCAGTACTTC	CASSLTGAGIQETQYF
.	TRBV6-5	.	TRBJ1-2	TGTGCCAGCAGTTACTCGAGAGAGAACTATGGCTACACCTTC	CASSYSRENYGYTF
.	TRBV21-1	.	TRBJ2-3	TGTGCCAGCAGCATCCTAGGGGGGGGGCTGTTAAGCACAGATACGCAGTATTTT	CASSILGGGLLSTDTQYF
once	TRBV13	.	TRBJ2-5	TGTGCCAGCACAACCGGGACTCAAGAGACCCAGTACTTC	CASTTGTQETQYF
.	TRBV7-3	TRBD2	TRBJ2-1	TGTGCCAGCAGCCCCGGGACTAGCGGTTACAATGAGCAGTTCTTC	CASSPGTSGYNEQFF
.	TRBV2	.	TRBJ2-1	TGTGCCAGCAGGTTTAAAGGGGGGGCGAATGAGCAGTTCTTC	CASRFKGGANEQFF
.	TRBV5-1	.	TRBJ2-3	TGCGCCAGCAGCGGGGGTCGGTCTAGCACAGATACGCAGTATTTT	CASSGGRSSTDTQYF
.	TRBV5-1	.	TRBJ1-6	TGCGCCAGCGACCCTGGTCACGAACCAAGAAATTCACCCCTCCACTTT	CASDPGHEPRNSPLHF
.	TRBV3-1/TRBV3-2	.	TRBJ2-3	TGTGCCAGCAGCCAAGGGGGAGATACGCAGTATTTT	CASSQGGDTQYF
.	TRBV7-9	.	TRBJ2-1	TGTGCCAGCAGCTATCCCCTACTCGAAAACAATGAGCAGTTCTTC	CASSYPLLENNEQFF
.	TRBV19	.	TRBJ1-1	TGTGCCAGTAGTCCTTATGGGGATGCGAACACTGAAGCTTTCTTT	CASSPYGDANTEAFF
.	TRBV10-3	TRBD1	TRBJ2-1	TGTGCCATCAGTGTGGGGGACAGGTACAATGAGCAGTTCTTC	CAISVGDRYNEQFF
.	TRBV9	.	TRBJ1-3	TGTGCCAGCAGCCCTCGGAGAGTAAGCTCTGGAAACACCATATATTTT	CASSPRRVSSGNTIYF
.	TRBV29-1	TRBD2	TRBJ2-1	TGCAGCGTTGAAAGGACTAGCGGATACAATGAGCAGTTCTTC	CSVERTSGYNEQFF
.	TRBV19	TRBD1	TRBJ1-4	TGTGCCAGTACCCCGGGACAGGGGGCCGCAACTAATGAAAAACTGTTTTTT	CASTPGQGAATNEKLFF
.	TRBV19	TRBD1	TRBJ2-5	TGTGCCAGTAGTGTGAGGACAGGACCAACGTTCTTACAAGAGACCCAGTACTTC	CASSVRTGPTFLQETQYF
.	TRBV28	.	TRBJ2-7	TGTGCCAGCAGTTTAGGACAGCTGGCACGGGAGCAGTACTTC	CASSLGQLAREQYF
.	TRBV9	.	TRBJ2-3	TGTGCCAGCAGCGTCTCCCGTAGCACAGATACGCAGTATTTT	CASSVSRSTDTQYF
few	TRBV7-3	TRBD2	TRBJ2-1	TGTGCCAGCAGTTTGGGAACTAGCGGAAGTGGGCAGTTCTTC	CASSLGTSGSGQFF